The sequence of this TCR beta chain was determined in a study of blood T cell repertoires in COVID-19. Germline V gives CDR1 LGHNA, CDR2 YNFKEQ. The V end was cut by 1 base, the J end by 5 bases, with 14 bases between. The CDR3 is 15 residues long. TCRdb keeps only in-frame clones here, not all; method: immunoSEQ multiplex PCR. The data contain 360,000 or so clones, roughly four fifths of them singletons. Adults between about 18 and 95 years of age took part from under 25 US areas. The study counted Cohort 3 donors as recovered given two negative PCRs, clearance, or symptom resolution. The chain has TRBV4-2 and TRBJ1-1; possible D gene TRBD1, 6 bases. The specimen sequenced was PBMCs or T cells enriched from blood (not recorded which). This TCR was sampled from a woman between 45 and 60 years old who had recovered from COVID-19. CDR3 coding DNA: TGTGCCAGCAGCCAAGTGGGGGCTGGGGCGACTGAAGCTTTCTTT. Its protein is CASSQVGAGATEAFF.